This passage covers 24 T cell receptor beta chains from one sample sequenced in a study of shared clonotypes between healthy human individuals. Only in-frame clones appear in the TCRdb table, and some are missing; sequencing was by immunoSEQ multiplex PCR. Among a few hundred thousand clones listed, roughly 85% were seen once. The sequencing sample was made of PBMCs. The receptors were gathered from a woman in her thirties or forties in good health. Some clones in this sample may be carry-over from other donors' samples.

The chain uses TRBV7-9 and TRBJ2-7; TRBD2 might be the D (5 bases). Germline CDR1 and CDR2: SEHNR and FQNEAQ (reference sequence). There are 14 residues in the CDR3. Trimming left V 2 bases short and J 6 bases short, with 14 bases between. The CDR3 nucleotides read TGTGCCAGCAGCTTACAACCGGGGTCGAGCGAGCAGTACTTC. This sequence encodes CASSLQPGSSEQYF. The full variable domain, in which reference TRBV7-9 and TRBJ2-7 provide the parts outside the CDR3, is DTGVSQNPRHKITKRGQNVTFRCDPISEHNRLYWYRQTLGQGPEFLTYFQNEAQLEKSRLLSDRFSAERPKGSFSTLEIQRTEQGDSAMYLCASSLQPGSSEQYFGPGTRLTVT.

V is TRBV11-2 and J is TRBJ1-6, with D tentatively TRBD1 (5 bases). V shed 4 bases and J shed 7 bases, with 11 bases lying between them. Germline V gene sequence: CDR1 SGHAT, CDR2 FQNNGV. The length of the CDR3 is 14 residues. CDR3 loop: CASSWDGPNSPLHF. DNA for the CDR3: TGTGCCAGCAGCTGGGACGGACCGAATTCACCCCTCCACTTT.

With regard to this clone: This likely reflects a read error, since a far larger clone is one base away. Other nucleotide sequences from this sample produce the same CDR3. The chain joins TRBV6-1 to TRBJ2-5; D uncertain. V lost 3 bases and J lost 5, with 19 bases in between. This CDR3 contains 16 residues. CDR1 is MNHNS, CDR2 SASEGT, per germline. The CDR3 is CASSEALGNPTETQYF. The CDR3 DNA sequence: TGTGCCAGCAGTGAGGCTCTCGGAAACCCAACGGAGACCCAGTACTTC.

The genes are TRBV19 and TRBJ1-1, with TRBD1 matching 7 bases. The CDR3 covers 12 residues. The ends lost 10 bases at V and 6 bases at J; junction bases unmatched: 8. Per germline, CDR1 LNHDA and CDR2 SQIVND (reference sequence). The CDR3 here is CATQGGRSEAFF. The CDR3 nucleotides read TGTGCCACCCAGGGGGGCAGATCTGAAGCTTTCTTT.

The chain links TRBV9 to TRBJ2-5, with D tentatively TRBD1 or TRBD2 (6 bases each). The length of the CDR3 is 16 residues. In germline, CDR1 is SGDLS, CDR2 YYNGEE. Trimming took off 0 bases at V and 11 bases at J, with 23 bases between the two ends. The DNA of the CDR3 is TGTGCCAGCAGCGTAGGGGCGACTGGCCAAGGGGGGAGGCAGTACTTC. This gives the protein CASSVGATGQGGRQYF.

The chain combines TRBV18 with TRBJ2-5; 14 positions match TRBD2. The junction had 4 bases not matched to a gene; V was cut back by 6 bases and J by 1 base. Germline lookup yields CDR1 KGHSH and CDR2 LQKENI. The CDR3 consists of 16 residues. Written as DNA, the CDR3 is TGTGCCAGCTCCCCCGGACTAGCGGGAGGCCAAGAGACCCAGTACTTC. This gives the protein CASSPGLAGGQETQYF.

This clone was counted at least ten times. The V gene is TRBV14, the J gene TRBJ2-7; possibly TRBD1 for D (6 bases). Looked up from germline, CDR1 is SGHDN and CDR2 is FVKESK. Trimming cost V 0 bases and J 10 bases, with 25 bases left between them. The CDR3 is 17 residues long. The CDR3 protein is CASSQDNKDPRGRAQYF. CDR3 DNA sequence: TGTGCCAGCAGCCAAGATAACAAGGATCCCAGGGGCCGAGCCCAGTACTTC. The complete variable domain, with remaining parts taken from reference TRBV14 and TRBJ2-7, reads EAGVTQFPSHSVIEKGQTVTLRCDPISGHDNLYWYRRVMGKEIKFLLHFVKESKQDESGMPNNRFLAERTGGTYSTLKVQPAELEDSGVYFCASSQDNKDPRGRAQYFGPGTRLTVT.

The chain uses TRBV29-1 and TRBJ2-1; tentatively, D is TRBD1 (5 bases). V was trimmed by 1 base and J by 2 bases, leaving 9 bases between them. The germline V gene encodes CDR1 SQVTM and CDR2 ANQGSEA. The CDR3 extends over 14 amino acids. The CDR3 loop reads CSVEGWGAYNEQFF. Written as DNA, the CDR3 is TGCAGCGTTGAAGGGTGGGGCGCCTACAATGAGCAGTTCTTC.

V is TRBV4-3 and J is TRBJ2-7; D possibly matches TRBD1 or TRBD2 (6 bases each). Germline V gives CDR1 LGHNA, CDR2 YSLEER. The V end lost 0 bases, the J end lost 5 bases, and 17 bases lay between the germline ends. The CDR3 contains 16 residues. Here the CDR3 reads CASSQEGGRGGHEQYF. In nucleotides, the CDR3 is TGCGCCAGCAGCCAAGAAGGGGGGCGCGGTGGCCACGAGCAGTACTTC.

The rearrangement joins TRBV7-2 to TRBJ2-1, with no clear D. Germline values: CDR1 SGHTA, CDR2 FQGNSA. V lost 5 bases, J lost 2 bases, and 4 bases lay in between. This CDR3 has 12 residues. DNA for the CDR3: TGTGCCAGCAGCGTCGCCTACAATGAGCAGTTCTTC. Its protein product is CASSVAYNEQFF.

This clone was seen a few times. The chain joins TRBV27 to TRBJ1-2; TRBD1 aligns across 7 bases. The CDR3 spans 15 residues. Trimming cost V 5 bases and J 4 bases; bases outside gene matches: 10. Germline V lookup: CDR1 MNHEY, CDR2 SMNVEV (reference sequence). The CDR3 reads CASSPSGTAVYGYTF. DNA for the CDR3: TGTGCCAGCAGTCCGAGCGGGACAGCTGTCTATGGCTACACCTTC.

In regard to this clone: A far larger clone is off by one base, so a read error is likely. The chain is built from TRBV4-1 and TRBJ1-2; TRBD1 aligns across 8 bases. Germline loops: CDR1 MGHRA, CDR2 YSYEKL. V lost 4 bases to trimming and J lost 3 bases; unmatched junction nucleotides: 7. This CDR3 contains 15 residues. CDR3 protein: CASSRPGQADYGYTF. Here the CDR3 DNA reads TGCGCCAGCAGCCGGCCGGGACAGGCAGACTATGGCTACACCTTC.

The CDR3 nucleotides are TGTGCCAGCTCACGCACTCCAAACCCCCCACAAGAGACCCAGTACTTC. Translated: CASSRTPNPPQETQYF. The chain employs TRBV18 and TRBJ2-5; D is ambiguous. The germline V gene has CDR1 KGHSH and CDR2 LQKENI. This CDR3 contains 16 residues. Trimming removed 4 bases at V and 2 bases at J, with 17 bases between.

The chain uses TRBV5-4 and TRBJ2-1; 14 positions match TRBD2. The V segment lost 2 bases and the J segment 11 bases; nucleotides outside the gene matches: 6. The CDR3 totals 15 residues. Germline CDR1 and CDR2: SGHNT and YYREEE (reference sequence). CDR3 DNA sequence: TGTGCCAGCAGCTTACAGGGACTAGCGGGAGTGCAGCAGTTCTTC. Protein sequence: CASSLQGLAGVQQFF.

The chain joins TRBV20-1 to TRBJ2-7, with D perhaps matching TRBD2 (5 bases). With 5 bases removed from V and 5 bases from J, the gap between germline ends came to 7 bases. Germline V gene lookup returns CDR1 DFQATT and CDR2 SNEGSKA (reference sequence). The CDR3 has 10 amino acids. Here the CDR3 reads CSAVGNEQYF. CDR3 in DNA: TGCAGTGCTGTCGGGAACGAGCAGTACTTC.

As DNA, the CDR3 is TGTGCCAGCAGCTTTTCCGGGACAGGGGCCTACGAGCAGTACTTC. This gives the protein CASSFSGTGAYEQYF. The V and J genes are TRBV11-1 and TRBJ2-7; 10 bases are shared with TRBD1. The CDR3 covers 15 residues. Per the germline V gene, CDR1 is SGHAT and CDR2 is FQDESV (reference sequence). V lost 3 bases, J lost 2 bases, and 4 bases stayed unmatched.

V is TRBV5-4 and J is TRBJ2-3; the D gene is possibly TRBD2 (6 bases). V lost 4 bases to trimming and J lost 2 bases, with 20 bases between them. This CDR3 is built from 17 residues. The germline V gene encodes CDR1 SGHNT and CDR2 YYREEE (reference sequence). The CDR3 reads CASSGPGGAAITDTQYF. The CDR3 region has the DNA TGTGCCAGCAGCGGACCCGGGGGAGCGGCTATCACAGATACGCAGTATTTT.

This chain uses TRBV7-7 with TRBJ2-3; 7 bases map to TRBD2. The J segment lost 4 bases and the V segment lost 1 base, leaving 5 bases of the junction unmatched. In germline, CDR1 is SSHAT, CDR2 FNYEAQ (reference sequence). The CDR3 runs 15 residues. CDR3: CASSLVGGPSDTQYF. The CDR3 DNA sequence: TGTGCCAGCAGCTTAGTGGGAGGGCCATCAGATACGCAGTATTTT.

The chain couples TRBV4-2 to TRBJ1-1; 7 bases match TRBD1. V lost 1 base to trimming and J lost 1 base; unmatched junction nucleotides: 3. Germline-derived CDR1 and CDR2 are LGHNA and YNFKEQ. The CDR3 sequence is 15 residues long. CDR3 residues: CASSQVGTENTEAFF. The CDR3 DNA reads TGTGCCAGCAGCCAAGTTGGGACAGAGAACACTGAAGCTTTCTTT.

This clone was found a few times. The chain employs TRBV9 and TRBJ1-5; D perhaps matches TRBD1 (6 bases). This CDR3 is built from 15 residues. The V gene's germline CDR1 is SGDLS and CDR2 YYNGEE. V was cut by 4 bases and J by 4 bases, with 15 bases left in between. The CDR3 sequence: CASSRGGAPNQPQHF. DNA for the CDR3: TGTGCCAGCAGCAGGGGGGGAGCCCCAAATCAGCCCCAGCATTTT.

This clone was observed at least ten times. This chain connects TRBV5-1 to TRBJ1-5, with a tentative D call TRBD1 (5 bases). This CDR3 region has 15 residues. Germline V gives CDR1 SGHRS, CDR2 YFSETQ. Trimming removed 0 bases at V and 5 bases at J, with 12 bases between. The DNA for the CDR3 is TGCGCCAGCAGCTTGGATGTGGGGCCTCATCAGCCCCAGCATTTT. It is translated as CASSLDVGPHQPQHF.

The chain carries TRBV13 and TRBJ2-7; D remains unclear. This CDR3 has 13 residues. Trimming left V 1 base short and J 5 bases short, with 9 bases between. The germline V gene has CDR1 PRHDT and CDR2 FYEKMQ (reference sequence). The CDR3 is CASSLASPHEQYF. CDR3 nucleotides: TGTGCCAGCAGCTTAGCTAGTCCCCACGAGCAGTACTTC.

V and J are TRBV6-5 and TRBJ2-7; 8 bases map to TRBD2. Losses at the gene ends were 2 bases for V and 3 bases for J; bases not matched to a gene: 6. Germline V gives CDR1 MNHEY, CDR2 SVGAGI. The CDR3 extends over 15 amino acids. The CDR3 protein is CASSYTSGRGYEQYF. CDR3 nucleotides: TGTGCCAGCAGTTACACCAGCGGGAGAGGCTACGAGCAGTACTTC.

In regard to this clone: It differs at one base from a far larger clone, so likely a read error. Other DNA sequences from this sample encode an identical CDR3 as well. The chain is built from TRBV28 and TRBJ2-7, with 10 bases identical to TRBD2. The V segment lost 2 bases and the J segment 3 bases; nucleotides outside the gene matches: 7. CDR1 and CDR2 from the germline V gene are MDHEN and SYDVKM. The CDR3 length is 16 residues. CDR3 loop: CASSLERTSGYYEQYF. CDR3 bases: TGTGCCAGCAGTTTAGAGCGGACTAGCGGATACTACGAGCAGTACTTC. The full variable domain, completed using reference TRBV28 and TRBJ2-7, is DVKVTQSSRYLVKRTGEKVFLECVQDMDHENMFWYRQDPGLGLRLIYFSYDVKMKEKGDIPEGYSVSREKKERFSLILESASTNQTSMYLCASSLERTSGYYEQYFGPGTRLTVT.